This TCR beta chain was observed in a study of T cell responses to AZD1222 COVID-19 vaccine. For the study at large: Second-dose recipients at about 4 or about 12 weeks were treated as one pooled group.

Clones were read by immunoSEQ multiplex PCR, and TCRdb kept only the in-frame ones, dropping some. The sample contains 150,000 to 200,000 clones, about nine tenths of which appear only once. Study-wide findings and caveats: Vaccine-related CD4 TCRs covered spike, predominating at 160-218 and 743-854. Repertoire collection took place solely once the T cell response had peaked. With two AZD1222 doses given, Spike-specific TCR breadth and depth both rose.

From germline, CDR1 is MNHEY and CDR2 SVGAGI. CDR3 size: 13 residues. J lost 6 bases, V lost 5 bases, and 5 bases had no gene match. As for this clone: Its antigen is unknown.

This clonotype originated in an adult in good health. The sample was peripheral blood, taken on day 0 of AZD1222 vaccination. The chain combines TRBV6-5 with TRBJ1-2, with 8 bases matching TRBD1. The CDR3 nucleotides are TGTGCCAGCAGTCTCGGACAGGGTGATGGCTACACCTTC. Amino acid sequence: CASSLGQGDGYTF.